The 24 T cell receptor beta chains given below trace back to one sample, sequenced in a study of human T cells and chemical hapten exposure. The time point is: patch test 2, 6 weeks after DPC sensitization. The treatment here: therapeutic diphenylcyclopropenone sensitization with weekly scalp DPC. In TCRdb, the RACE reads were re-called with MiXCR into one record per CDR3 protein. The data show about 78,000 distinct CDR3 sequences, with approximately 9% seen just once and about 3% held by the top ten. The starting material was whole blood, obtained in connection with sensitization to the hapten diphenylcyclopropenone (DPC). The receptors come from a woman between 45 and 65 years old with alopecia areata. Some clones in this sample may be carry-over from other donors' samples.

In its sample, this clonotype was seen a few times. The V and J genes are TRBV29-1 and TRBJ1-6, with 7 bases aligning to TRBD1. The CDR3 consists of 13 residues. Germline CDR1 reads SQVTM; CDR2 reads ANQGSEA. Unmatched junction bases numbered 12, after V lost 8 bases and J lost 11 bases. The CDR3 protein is CSSQTGSRAPLHF. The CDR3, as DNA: TGCAGCTCCCAGACAGGGAGTAGGGCACCCCTCCACTTT.

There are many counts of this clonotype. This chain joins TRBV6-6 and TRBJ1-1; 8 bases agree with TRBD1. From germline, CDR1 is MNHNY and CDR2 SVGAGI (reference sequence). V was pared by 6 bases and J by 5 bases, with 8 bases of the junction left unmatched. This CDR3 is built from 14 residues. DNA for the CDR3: TGTGCCAGCAGCCCTGGGACAGGAACGACTGAAGCTTTCTTT. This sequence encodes CASSPGTGTTEAFF.

CDR3 DNA: TGTGCCAGCAGTTTAAGACAGGGGGAACCGACCCAGTACTTC. It is translated as CASSLRQGEPTQYF. The V and J genes are TRBV28 and TRBJ2-5, with TRBD1 matching over 9 bases. The CDR3 loop spans 14 amino acids. J lost 7 bases, V lost 2 bases, and 5 bases had no gene match. From germline, CDR1 is MDHEN and CDR2 SYDVKM. Filled out from reference TRBV28 and TRBJ2-5, the complete variable domain reads DVKVTQSSRYLVKRTGEKVFLECVQDMDHENMFWYRQDPGLGLRLIYFSYDVKMKEKGDIPEGYSVSREKKERFSLILESASTNQTSMYLCASSLRQGEPTQYFGPGTRLLVL.

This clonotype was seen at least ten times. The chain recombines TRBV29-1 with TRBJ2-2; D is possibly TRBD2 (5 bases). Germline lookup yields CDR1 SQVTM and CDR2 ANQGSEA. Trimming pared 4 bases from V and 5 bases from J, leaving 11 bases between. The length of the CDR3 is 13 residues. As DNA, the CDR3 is TGCAGCGTTGGGTTGAGAGGGACCGGGGAGCTGTTTTTT. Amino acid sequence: CSVGLRGTGELFF.

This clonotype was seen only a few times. CDR3 region: CASSRGTPGEQYF. CDR3 sequence (DNA): TGTGCCAGCAGCCGCGGGACCCCAGGCGAGCAGTACTTC. The V and J genes are TRBV11-2 and TRBJ2-7; D is perhaps TRBD2 (6 bases). V dropped 5 bases and J dropped 6 bases, with 14 bases sitting between them. Germline V lookup: CDR1 SGHAT, CDR2 FQNNGV. The CDR3 has 13 amino acids. The whole variable domain, filled in from reference TRBV11-2 and TRBJ2-7, reads EAGVAQSPRYKIIEKRQSVAFWCNPISGHATLYWYQQILGQGPKLLIQFQNNGVVDDSQLPKDRFSAERLKGVDSTLKIQPAKLEDSAVYLCASSRGTPGEQYFGPGTRLTVT.

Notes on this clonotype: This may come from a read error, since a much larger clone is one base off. As DNA, the CDR3 is TGCAGTGCTCACCCCCCGGGGTCGGGGGAGCCCCAGCATTTT. The encoded protein is CSAHPPGSGEPQHF. The gene calls are TRBV20-1 and TRBJ1-5; maybe TRBD1 (5 bases). CDR1 and CDR2 from the germline V gene are DFQATT and SNEGSKA (reference sequence). The CDR3 spans 14 residues. V lost 5 bases and J 8 bases, leaving 19 bases between the germline ends.

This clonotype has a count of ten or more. The CDR3 DNA reads as TGTGCCAGCAGCCCCGTGGGTCGGAATTCACCCCTCCACTTT. Translated, it gives CASSPVGRNSPLHF. The chain recombines TRBV7-2 with TRBJ1-6; no clear D gene. Looked up from germline, CDR1 is SGHTA and CDR2 is FQGNSA. This CDR3 has 14 residues. Trimming pared 5 bases from V and 7 bases from J, leaving 12 bases between.

Written as DNA, the CDR3 is TGCAGCGTAACCGGGACTAGCGGGACATACTCCCAAGAGACCCAGTACTTC. Translating gives CSVTGTSGTYSQETQYF. This chain uses TRBV29-1 with TRBJ2-5; 13 nucleotides align to TRBD2. J gave up 1 base and V 6 bases, and 11 bases lay outside the gene matches. The germline V gene has CDR1 SQVTM and CDR2 ANQGSEA. This CDR3 has 17 residues.

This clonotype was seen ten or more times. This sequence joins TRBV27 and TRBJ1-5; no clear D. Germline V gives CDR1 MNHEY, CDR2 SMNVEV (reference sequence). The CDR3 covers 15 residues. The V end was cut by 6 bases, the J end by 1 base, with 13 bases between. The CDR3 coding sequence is TGTGCCAGCAGGGTCCATCGTGGGAGCAATCAGCCCCAGCATTTT. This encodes CASRVHRGSNQPQHF.

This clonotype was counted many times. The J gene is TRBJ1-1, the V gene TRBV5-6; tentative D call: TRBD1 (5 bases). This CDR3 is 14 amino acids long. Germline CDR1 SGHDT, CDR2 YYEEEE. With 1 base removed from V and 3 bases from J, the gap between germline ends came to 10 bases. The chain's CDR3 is CASSLWGVHTEAFF. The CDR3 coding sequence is TGTGCCAGCAGCTTGTGGGGGGTGCACACTGAAGCTTTCTTT.

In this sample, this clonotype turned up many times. This CDR3 reads CSAGTGNSNQPQHF. CDR3 nucleotide sequence: TGCAGCGCCGGGACAGGTAATAGCAATCAGCCCCAGCATTTT. This chain links TRBV29-1 with TRBJ1-5; 8 nucleotides line up with TRBD1. The germline CDR1 and CDR2 sequences are SQVTM and ANQGSEA. The V segment lost 7 bases and the J segment 0 bases; nucleotides outside the gene matches: 5. The CDR3 extends over 14 amino acids.

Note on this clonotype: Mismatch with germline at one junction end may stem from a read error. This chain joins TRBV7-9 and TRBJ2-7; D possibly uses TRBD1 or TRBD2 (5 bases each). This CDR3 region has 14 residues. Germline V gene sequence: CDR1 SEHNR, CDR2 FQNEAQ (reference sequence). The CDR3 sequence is CASSLGTASYEQYF. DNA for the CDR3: TGTGCCAGCAGTTTAGGGACGGCTTCCTACGAGCAGTACTTC.

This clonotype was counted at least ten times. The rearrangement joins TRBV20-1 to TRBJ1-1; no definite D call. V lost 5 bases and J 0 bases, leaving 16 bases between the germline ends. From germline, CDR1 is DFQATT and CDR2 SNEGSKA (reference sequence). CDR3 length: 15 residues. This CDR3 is CSASRSSTLNTEAFF. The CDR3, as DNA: TGCAGTGCTTCCCGTTCAAGTACGCTGAACACTGAAGCTTTCTTT.

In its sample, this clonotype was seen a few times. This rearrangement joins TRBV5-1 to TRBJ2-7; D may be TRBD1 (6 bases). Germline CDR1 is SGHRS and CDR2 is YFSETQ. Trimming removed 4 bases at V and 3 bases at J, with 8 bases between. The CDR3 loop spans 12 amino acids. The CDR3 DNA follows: TGCGCCAGCAGCCGGGACAACTACGAGCAGTACTTC. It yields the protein CASSRDNYEQYF.

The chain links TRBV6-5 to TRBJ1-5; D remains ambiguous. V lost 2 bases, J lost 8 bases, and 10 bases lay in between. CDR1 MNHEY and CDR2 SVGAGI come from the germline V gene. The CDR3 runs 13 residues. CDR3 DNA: TGTGCCAGCAGTTACGGGCCAGCGGAGCCCCAGCATTTT. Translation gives CASSYGPAEPQHF.

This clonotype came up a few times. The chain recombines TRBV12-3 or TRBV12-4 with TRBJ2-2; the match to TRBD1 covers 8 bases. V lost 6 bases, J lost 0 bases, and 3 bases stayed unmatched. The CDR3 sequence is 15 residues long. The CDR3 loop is CASSPGQANTGELFF. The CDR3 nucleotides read TGTGCCAGCAGCCCGGGACAGGCGAACACCGGGGAGCTGTTTTTT.

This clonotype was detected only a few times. The CDR3, as DNA: TGTGCCAGCAGCTCCGGACTAGCGGGGGGTAGCACAGATACGCAGTATTTT. Protein sequence: CASSSGLAGGSTDTQYF. The genes are TRBV5-5 and TRBJ2-3; TRBD2 aligns across 14 bases. This CDR3 is 17 amino acids long. Germline V CDR1 and CDR2: SGHKS, YYEKEE (reference sequence). V trimming: 3 bases; J trimming: 0 bases; junction bases outside the gene matches: 3.

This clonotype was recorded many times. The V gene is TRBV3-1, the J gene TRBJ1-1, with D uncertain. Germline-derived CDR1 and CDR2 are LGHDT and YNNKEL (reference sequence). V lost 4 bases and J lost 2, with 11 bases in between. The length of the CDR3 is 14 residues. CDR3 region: CASSPGLENTEAFF. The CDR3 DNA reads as TGTGCCAGCAGCCCCGGTTTGGAAAACACTGAAGCTTTCTTT.

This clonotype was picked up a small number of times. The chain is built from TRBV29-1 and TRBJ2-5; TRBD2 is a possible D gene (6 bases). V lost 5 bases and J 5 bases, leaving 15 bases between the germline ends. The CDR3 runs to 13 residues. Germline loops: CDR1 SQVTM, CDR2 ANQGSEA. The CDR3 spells CSVRTIREETQYF. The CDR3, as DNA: TGCAGCGTTCGGACCATCCGGGAGGAGACCCAGTACTTC.

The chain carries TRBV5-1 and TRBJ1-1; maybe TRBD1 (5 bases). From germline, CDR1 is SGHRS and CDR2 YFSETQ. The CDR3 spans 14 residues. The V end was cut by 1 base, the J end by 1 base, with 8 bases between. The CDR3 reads CASSLLGTNTEAFF. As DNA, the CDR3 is TGCGCCAGCAGCTTGCTTGGGACGAACACTGAAGCTTTCTTT.

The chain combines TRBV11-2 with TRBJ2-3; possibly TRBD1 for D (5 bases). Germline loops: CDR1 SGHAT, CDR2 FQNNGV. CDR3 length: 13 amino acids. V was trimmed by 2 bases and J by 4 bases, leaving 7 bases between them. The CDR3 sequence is CASSLQGSDTQYF. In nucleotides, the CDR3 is TGTGCCAGCAGCTTACAGGGTTCAGATACGCAGTATTTT.

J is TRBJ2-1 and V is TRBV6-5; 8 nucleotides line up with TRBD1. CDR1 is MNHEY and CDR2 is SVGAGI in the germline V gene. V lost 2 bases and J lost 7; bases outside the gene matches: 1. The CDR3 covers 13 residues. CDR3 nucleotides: TGTGCCAGCAGTTACACAGGGGGGAATGAGCAGTTCTTC. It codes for CASSYTGGNEQFF.

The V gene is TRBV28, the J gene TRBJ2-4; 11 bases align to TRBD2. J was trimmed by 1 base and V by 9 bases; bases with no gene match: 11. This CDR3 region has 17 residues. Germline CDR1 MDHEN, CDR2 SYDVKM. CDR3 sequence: CASLGVAGGPAKNIQYF. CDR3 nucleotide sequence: TGTGCCAGTTTAGGGGTAGCGGGAGGGCCGGCCAAAAACATTCAGTACTTC.

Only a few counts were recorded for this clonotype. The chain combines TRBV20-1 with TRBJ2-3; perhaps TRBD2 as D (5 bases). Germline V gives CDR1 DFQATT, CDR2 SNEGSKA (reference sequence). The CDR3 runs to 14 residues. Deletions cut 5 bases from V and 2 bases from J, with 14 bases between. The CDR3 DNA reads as TGCAGTGCTTCTAGCCTGGTGGTCACAGATACGCAGTATTTT. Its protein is CSASSLVVTDTQYF.